This T cell receptor (beta chain) is drawn from a study of CD8+ T cells in alopecia areata. Study in general: Treated patients were given 5 to 10 mg oral tofacitinib twice daily. Severity among treated patients was scored by the percentage of scalp area affected. Study results and limitations: An increase in clonality over normal scalp was evident in lesional scalp, especially alopecia totalis/universalis.

Sequencing used cDNA as its template, made by extracting RNA and reverse transcribing it. Some clones are missing from TCRdb's copy, which holds only in-frame ones; the method was immunoSEQ multiplex PCR. This table has around 110,000 clones, 50% to 75% appearing once. Described treatment: oral pan-JAK inhibitor, 5-10 mg twice daily. Remarks on this clone: Its target is unknown.

This CDR3 has 15 amino acids. Germline assignment: CDR1 LGHNA and CDR2 YNFKEQ. V shed 4 bases and J shed 1 base, with 13 bases lying between them. This chain connects TRBV4-2 to TRBJ1-2, with a tentative D call TRBD1 (5 bases). This receptor was taken from a human donor with alopecia areata. The sequences come from CD8+ T cells sorted from blood, collected at week 24, from a patient treated with tofacitinib. The CDR3 protein is CASSPAVGDNYGYTF. CDR3 DNA: TGTGCCAGCAGCCCAGCGGTGGGGGATAACTATGGCTACACCTTC.